The clone carrying this T cell receptor (beta chain) was recorded once. What it recognizes is unknown. The entry originates in a study of shared clonotypes between healthy human individuals. Germline CDR1 MNHEY, CDR2 SMNVEV (reference sequence). Trimming took 3 bases from V and 5 from J; bases not matched to a gene: 4. The CDR3 consists of 15 residues. General study results and limits: Among a few donors, roughly 5% of naive CD4 clonotypes were found in common.

CD45RO-negative CD8 cells positively selected for CCR7 made up the naive population, which excluded terminally differentiated effector memory CD45RA+ cells. Measured with immunoSEQ multiplex PCR; TCRdb has only the in-frame clones, and not every one. This sample has roughly 770,000 clones, with around 96% found just once. The TCR was taken from a man aged 25-45 years in good health. Sequenced input: naive CD8+ T cells sorted from blood. J is TRBJ2-7 and V is TRBV27; 13 nucleotides line up with TRBD2. CDR3 region: CASSFTSGRVHEQYF. The CDR3 DNA follows: TGTGCCAGCAGTTTTACTAGCGGGAGGGTCCACGAGCAGTACTTC.